A selection of T cell receptor beta chains follows, all from one sample in a study of regulatory T cells in long-lasting Graves disease. MiXCR, run by TCRdb on the multiplex PCR reads, gives a single entry per CDR3 protein. This sample has 450,000 to 500,000 distinct CDR3 sequences; about a sixth occur once, and the top ten carry 12%. Another study also made use of these data, one on T cells in Graves' hyperthyroidism and ophthalmopathy.

The sample was peripheral blood mononuclear cells (PBMCs), taken at new diagnosis, from a patient treated with antithyroid drugs. Receptors originate from a man aged 40-55 years with Graves disease. CDR3s include the opening cysteine and the closing phenylalanine or tryptophan. D genes are given only for firm matches. Clone size is given for some rows only: seen once, a few or many times, or a class if the clone is expanded.

CDR3: CASSPVTGKSTGELFF
DNA: TGTGCCAGCAGCCCTGTGACAGGGAAGAGCACCGGGGAGCTGTTTTTT
V: TRBV5-4
D: TRBD1
J: TRBJ2-2
size: few

CDR3: CASSLLLSGGIGNQPQHF
DNA: TGTGCCAGCAGTTTATTGCTTAGCGGCGGTATTGGGAATCAGCCCCAGCATTTT
V: TRBV28
D: -
J: TRBJ1-5
size: many

CDR3: CAWSVLGPGTQYF
DNA: TGTGCCTGGAGTGTATTGGGTCCGGGTACGCAGTATTTT
V: TRBV30
D: -
J: TRBJ2-3
size: many

CDR3: CASSMVNRGKYEQYF
DNA: TGTGCCAGCAGTATGGTTAACAGAGGTAAATACGAGCAGTACTTC
V: TRBV12-3/TRBV12-4
D: -
J: TRBJ2-7
size: many

CDR3: CASSQITGRGAFF
DNA: TGTGCCAGCAGCCAAATAACGGGGAGGGGAGCTTTCTTT
V: TRBV3-1
D: -
J: TRBJ1-1
size: -

CDR3: CAWSVSAGETQYF
DNA: TGTGCCTGGAGTGTGTCGGCCGGGGAGACCCAGTACTTC
V: TRBV30
D: -
J: TRBJ2-5
size: many

CDR3: CATSDLTSGRGDTQYF
DNA: TGTGCCACCAGTGACCTTACTAGCGGGAGAGGCGATACGCAGTATTTT
V: TRBV24-1
D: TRBD2
J: TRBJ2-3
size: few

CDR3: CASSLESGLRYNEQFF
DNA: TGTGCCAGCAGCTTAGAATCGGGACTAAGGTACAATGAGCAGTTCTTC
V: TRBV7-2
D: TRBD2
J: TRBJ2-1
size: -

CDR3: CASSSTHSRGYNEQFF
DNA: TGTGCCAGCAGCTCCACCCACTCCAGGGGCTACAATGAGCAGTTCTTC
V: TRBV7-8
D: -
J: TRBJ2-1
size: many

CDR3: CASSPPTAPNSYNEQFF
DNA: TGTGCCAGCAGCCCTCCAACTGCCCCTAACTCCTACAATGAGCAGTTCTTC
V: TRBV7-2
D: -
J: TRBJ2-1
size: many

CDR3: CSAREGTELTYEQYF
DNA: TGCAGTGCTAGAGAAGGGACAGAGCTAACCTACGAGCAGTACTTC
V: TRBV20-1
D: TRBD1
J: TRBJ2-7
size: many

CDR3: CASSFGTGDKDF
DNA: TGCGCCAGCAGCTTTGGGACCGGCGATAAGGATTTT
V: TRBV5-1
D: -
J: TRBJ2-3
size: many

CDR3: CATTEQGAPETQYF
DNA: TGTGCCACCACTGAACAGGGGGCCCCAGAGACCCAGTACTTC
V: TRBV2
D: TRBD1
J: TRBJ2-5
size: many

CDR3: CASSGEDRGHSGYTF
DNA: TGCGCCAGCAGCGGGGAGGACAGGGGGCATAGTGGCTACACCTTC
V: TRBV5-1
D: TRBD1
J: TRBJ1-2
size: few

CDR3: CASSSPGQGVTDTQYF
DNA: TGTGCCAGCAGTTCTCCGGGACAGGGGGTGACAGATACGCAGTATTTT
V: TRBV5-1
D: TRBD1
J: TRBJ2-3
size: many

CDR3: CASSESRANEQFF
DNA: TGCGCCAGCAGTGAGTCTCGGGCAAATGAGCAGTTCTTC
V: TRBV10-1
D: -
J: TRBJ2-1
size: -

CDR3: CASSRTQADTQYF
DNA: TGTGCCAGCAGTCGAACACAGGCAGATACGCAGTATTTT
V: TRBV12-3/TRBV12-4
D: -
J: TRBJ2-3
size: many

CDR3: CASSPFRRGDRVTTEAFF
DNA: TGTGCCAGCTCACCATTCCGCAGGGGGGATCGTGTGACCACTGAAGCTTTCTTT
V: TRBV18
D: TRBD1
J: TRBJ1-1
size: -

CDR3: CASSFTGTGGEQYF
DNA: TGTGCCAGCAGCTTTACCGGGACAGGGGGCGAGCAGTACTTC
V: TRBV3-1
D: TRBD1
J: TRBJ2-7
size: many

CDR3: CASSETAGGYNEQFF
DNA: TGTGCCAGCAGTGAAACGGCGGGAGGTTACAATGAGCAGTTCTTC
V: TRBV6-2/TRBV6-3
D: TRBD2
J: TRBJ2-1
size: -

CDR3: CASRGTSGYTGELFF
DNA: TGTGCCAGCAGGGGGACTAGCGGTTACACCGGGGAGCTGTTTTTT
V: TRBV28
D: TRBD2
J: TRBJ2-2
size: many

CDR3: CASSPGLAGSGDTQYF
DNA: TGTGCCAGCAGCCCGGGACTAGCGGGAAGTGGAGATACGCAGTATTTT
V: TRBV11-3
D: TRBD2
J: TRBJ2-3
size: many

CDR3: CASSLDSGGNTGELFF
DNA: TGTGCCAGCAGCTTAGATAGCGGAGGGAACACCGGGGAGCTGTTTTTT
V: TRBV11-1
D: -
J: TRBJ2-2
size: many

CDR3: CASSQDFRSNQPQHF
DNA: TGCGCCAGCAGCCAAGATTTCAGGTCCAATCAGCCCCAGCATTTT
V: TRBV4-1
D: -
J: TRBJ1-5
size: -

CDR3: CAISEGAGGAKNIQYF
DNA: TGTGCCATCAGTGAGGGGGCGGGAGGGGCCAAAAACATTCAGTACTTC
V: TRBV10-3
D: TRBD2
J: TRBJ2-4
size: -

CDR3: CASSGGIHTGTQYF
DNA: TGTGCCAGCAGTGGGGGGATCCACACAGGTACGCAGTATTTT
V: TRBV2
D: -
J: TRBJ2-3
size: -

CDR3: CSARDSSQYNSPLHF
DNA: TGCAGTGCTAGAGATTCGAGTCAGTATAATTCACCCCTCCACTTT
V: TRBV20-1
D: -
J: TRBJ1-6
size: few

CDR3: CASSVTLSSTDTQYF
DNA: TGTGCCAGCAGCGTTACCCTCTCTAGCACAGATACGCAGTATTTT
V: TRBV3-1
D: -
J: TRBJ2-3
size: many

CDR3: CASSLDTGRTGELFF
DNA: TGTGCCAGCAGCTTAGATACGGGAAGGACCGGGGAGCTGTTTTTT
V: TRBV7-9
D: -
J: TRBJ2-2
size: few

CDR3: CSVEGRNTETFF
DNA: TGCAGCGTTGAAGGTAGGAACACTGAAACTTTCTTT
V: TRBV29-1
D: -
J: TRBJ1-1
size: few

CDR3: CASSDTPVRSYNEQFF
DNA: TGTGCCAGCAGTGATACCCCGGTTCGTTCCTACAATGAGCAGTTCTTC
V: TRBV25-1
D: -
J: TRBJ2-1
size: few

CDR3: CASSFRTDNEQFF
DNA: TGTGCCAGCAGCTTCCGGACTGACAATGAGCAGTTCTTC
V: TRBV9
D: -
J: TRBJ2-1
size: many

CDR3: CAWRSRGNYNEQFF
DNA: TGTGCCTGGAGGTCCAGGGGGAACTACAATGAGCAGTTCTTC
V: TRBV30
D: TRBD1
J: TRBJ2-1
size: many

CDR3: CSAKQGAGEPFF
DNA: TGCAGTGCTAAACAGGGGGCCGGGGAGCCGTTTTTT
V: TRBV20-1
D: TRBD1
J: TRBJ2-2
size: once

CDR3: CATSSRTGSGCTF
DNA: TGTGCCACCAGCAGTAGGACAGGGTCCGGCTGCACCTTC
V: TRBV15
D: TRBD1
J: TRBJ1-2
size: -

CDR3: CASSLPGASSGYNEQFF
DNA: TGTGCCAGCAGCTTACCCGGGGCGTCCTCAGGTTACAATGAGCAGTTCTTC
V: TRBV5-6
D: -
J: TRBJ2-1
size: -

CDR3: CASKGGDTGELFF
DNA: TGTGCCAGCAAAGGGGGAGATACCGGGGAGCTGTTTTTT
V: TRBV2
D: -
J: TRBJ2-2
size: -

CDR3: CASSQESLAGGPPQYF
DNA: TGTGCCAGCAGCCAAGAATCACTAGCGGGAGGCCCCCCGCAGTATTTT
V: TRBV4-2
D: TRBD2
J: TRBJ2-3
size: -

CDR3: CASSQRTSGGPYNEQFF
DNA: TGTGCCAGCAGCCAAAGGACTAGCGGGGGGCCATACAATGAGCAGTTCTTC
V: TRBV3-1
D: TRBD2
J: TRBJ2-1
size: -

CDR3: CASRFWNTGELFF
DNA: TGTGCCAGCAGATTCTGGAACACCGGGGAGCTGTTTTTT
V: TRBV12-3/TRBV12-4
D: -
J: TRBJ2-2
size: many

CDR3: CASIAGRSSRNEQFF
DNA: TGTGCCAGCATCGCTGGCCGAAGCTCGCGCAATGAGCAGTTCTTC
V: TRBV2
D: -
J: TRBJ2-1
size: many

CDR3: CASSLDSITQYF
DNA: TGTGCCAGCAGCTTAGACAGTATCACGCAGTATTTT
V: TRBV11-2
D: -
J: TRBJ2-3
size: -

CDR3: CASSLAARYGTEAFF
DNA: TGCGCCAGCAGCTTGGCGGCCAGGTATGGCACTGAAGCTTTCTTT
V: TRBV5-1
D: -
J: TRBJ1-1
size: -

CDR3: CSAETGWSYNEQYF
DNA: TGCAGTGCTGAGACAGGGTGGTCCTACAATGAGCAGTACTTC
V: TRBV20-1
D: TRBD1
J: TRBJ2-7
size: -

CDR3: CAISPGLAGGLSSYNEQFF
DNA: TGTGCCATCAGCCCAGGACTAGCGGGAGGCCTTAGCTCCTACAATGAGCAGTTCTTC
V: TRBV10-3
D: TRBD2
J: TRBJ2-1
size: -